Listed below are T cell receptor beta chains from one sample, sequenced in a study of cytomegalovirus exposure and HLA in healthy donors. Profiling relied on immunoSEQ multiplex PCR, and the TCRdb table lists in-frame clones only, not all of them. The sample records 150,000 to 200,000 clones, 82% being singletons. The sample was PBMCs. These receptors were taken from a woman in her late teens or twenties in good health and CMV-seronegative. The CDR3 runs from the conserved cysteine through the conserved F or W. Each record gives: D gene, J gene, clone size, V gene, CDR3 length, CDR3 protein, CDR3 DNA. The D gene is left open where the match is weak. A row's size may be missing; if present it is once, few, many or a size class.

>NA|TRBJ2-7|NA|TRBV6-1|12
CASMRLRGEQYF
TGTGCCAGCATGCGACTCAGGGGCGAGCAGTACTTC
>TRBD2|TRBJ2-2|NA|TRBV6-1|15
CASSPTSGGARELFF
TGTGCCAGCAGCCCCACTAGCGGGGGGGCCCGGGAGCTGTTTTTT
>TRBD1|TRBJ1-5|few|TRBV6-5|14
CASRGGTGYQPQHF
TGTGCCAGCAGGGGAGGGACAGGGTACCAGCCCCAGCATTTT
>NA|TRBJ2-5|NA|TRBV7-6|13
CASSFTGKETQYF
TGTGCCAGCAGCTTTACAGGGAAAGAGACCCAGTACTTC
>NA|TRBJ2-7|NA|TRBV10-3|12
CAIRTVAYEQYF
TGTGCCATCAGGACAGTAGCCTACGAGCAGTACTTC
>TRBD1|TRBJ1-2|NA|TRBV6-1|14
CASSGNRDSYGYTF
TGTGCCAGTAGTGGAAACCGGGACAGCTATGGCTACACCTTC
>NA|TRBJ2-1|NA|TRBV11-2|11
CASSGGNEQFF
TGTGCCAGCAGCGGGGGGAATGAGCAGTTCTTC
>TRBD2|TRBJ2-1|few|TRBV27|14
CASEALAGASEQFF
TGTGCCAGCGAAGCCCTAGCGGGAGCATCTGAGCAGTTCTTC
>NA|TRBJ1-2|NA|TRBV7-9|11
CASSRLGGYTF
TGTGCCAGCAGCCGCCTAGGAGGCTACACCTTC
>TRBD1|TRBJ2-7|few|TRBV13|14
CASTPGQGIYEQYF
TGTGCCAGCACACCGGGACAGGGAATTTACGAGCAGTACTTC
>NA|TRBJ1-2|NA|TRBV2|14
CASSSQGANYGYTF
TGTGCCAGCAGCTCACAGGGAGCTAACTATGGCTACACCTTC
>NA|TRBJ2-7|NA|TRBV11-2|14
CASSLVGGSYEQYF
TGTGCCAGCAGCTTAGTAGGCGGCTCCTACGAGCAGTACTTC
>TRBD1|TRBJ2-1|NA|TRBV27|14
CAIRQGFSYNEQFF
TGTGCCATCCGACAGGGCTTTTCCTACAATGAGCAGTTCTTC
>TRBD1|TRBJ2-5|NA|TRBV11-2|14
CASSWTGRQETQYF
TGTGCCAGCAGCTGGACAGGGCGCCAAGAGACCCAGTACTTC
>TRBD2|TRBJ2-1|NA|TRBV9|16
CASTDLGLADYNEQFF
TGTGCCAGCACCGATCTGGGGCTAGCGGACTACAATGAGCAGTTCTTC
>NA|TRBJ2-6|NA|TRBV2|17
CASPRSGGSSGANVLTF
TGTGCCAGCCCAAGGAGTGGCGGAAGTTCTGGGGCCAACGTCCTGACTTTC
>NA|TRBJ1-2|NA|TRBV28|14
CASSYTTGIDGYTF
TGTGCCAGCAGTTACACCACAGGGATCGATGGCTACACCTTC
>TRBD1|TRBJ1-1|NA|TRBV19|16
CASSYLPGTGNTEAFF
TGTGCCAGTAGCTACCTACCCGGGACAGGGAACACTGAAGCTTTCTTT
>TRBD1|TRBJ1-2|NA|TRBV27|15
CASRPTPGTEYGYTF
TGTGCCAGCAGACCTACCCCCGGGACAGAGTATGGCTACACCTTC
>NA|TRBJ1-2|NA|TRBV6-6|14
CASSYSSRDYGYTF
TGTGCCAGCAGTTACTCGTCGAGGGACTATGGCTACACCTTC
>TRBD1|TRBJ1-6|NA|TRBV10-3|16
CAISGRQGAYNSPLHF
TGTGCCATCAGTGGGAGACAGGGAGCCTATAATTCACCCCTCCACTTT
>NA|TRBJ1-2|NA|TRBV19|10
CASQGIGYTF
TGTGCCAGTCAGGGGATTGGCTACACCTTC
>TRBD1|TRBJ2-5|NA|TRBV18|14
CASSPGTGQETQYF
TGTGCCAGCTCACCTGGGACAGGCCAAGAGACCCAGTACTTC
>TRBD1|TRBJ2-1|once|TRBV28|16
CASTPSGQPNYNEQFF
TGTGCCAGCACCCCTTCGGGACAGCCTAACTACAATGAGCAGTTCTTC
>TRBD1|TRBJ1-4|few|TRBV9|15
CASSTSGTGGEKLFF
TGTGCCAGCAGCACCTCCGGGACAGGGGGTGAAAAACTGTTTTTT
>NA|TRBJ1-5|few|TRBV6-1|15
CASSPDSYSNQPQHF
TGTGCCAGCAGTCCGGACAGCTATAGCAATCAGCCCCAGCATTTT
>TRBD1|TRBJ1-4|NA|TRBV7-7|19
CASSQHGQGNHATNEKLFF
TGTGCCAGCAGCCAACATGGACAGGGAAATCATGCAACTAATGAAAAACTGTTTTTT
>TRBD1|TRBJ2-7|NA|TRBV19|15
CASSYRDSPSYEQYF
TGTGCCAGTAGTTACCGGGACAGTCCCTCCTACGAGCAGTACTTC
>NA|TRBJ2-6|NA|TRBV5-1|17
CASSRKEQGSGANVLTF
TGCGCCAGCAGCCGGAAGGAACAGGGCTCTGGGGCCAACGTCCTGACTTTC
>TRBD1|TRBJ1-5|NA|TRBV6-5|15
CASSLQGARNQPQHF
TGTGCCAGCAGTTTACAGGGGGCGAGGAATCAGCCCCAGCATTTT
>NA|TRBJ2-7|NA|TRBV2|13
CASIPGSSYEQYF
TGTGCCAGCATTCCAGGAAGCTCCTACGAGCAGTACTTC
>TRBD2|TRBJ2-5|NA|TRBV27|14
CASMPSGADETQYF
TGTGCCAGCATGCCTAGCGGAGCCGACGAGACCCAGTACTTC
>NA|TRBJ1-2|NA|TRBV7-2|15
CASSLVHGQQYGYTF
TGTGCCAGCAGCTTAGTTCACGGACAACAATATGGCTACACCTTC
>TRBD2|TRBJ2-7|NA|TRBV6-6|15
CASSLGGGVSYEQYF
TGTGCCAGCAGCCTAGGCGGGGGGGTCTCCTACGAGCAGTACTTC
>NA|TRBJ1-1|NA|TRBV27|13
CASSLSTGTEAFF
TGTGCCAGCAGTTTATCGACAGGAACTGAAGCTTTCTTT
>NA|TRBJ1-1|NA|TRBV6-5|15
CASSTLQGWGTEAFF
TGTGCCAGCAGTACCCTACAGGGCTGGGGCACTGAAGCTTTCTTT
>NA|TRBJ1-1|few|TRBV7-9|15
CASSSTLDRGSEAFF
TGTGCCAGCAGCTCTACGTTGGACAGAGGGTCTGAAGCTTTCTTT
>TRBD2|TRBJ2-3|NA|TRBV27|15
CASSFGGGDTDTQYF
TGTGCCAGCAGTTTCGGCGGGGGGGACACAGATACGCAGTATTTT
>NA|TRBJ1-1|NA|TRBV7-2|15
CASSFLIVGRTEAFF
TGTGCCAGCAGCTTCCTGATAGTTGGTCGGACTGAAGCTTTCTTT
>TRBD1|TRBJ1-5|NA|TRBV28|15
CASTTGQGRNQPQHF
TGTGCCAGCACAACCGGACAGGGGAGGAATCAGCCCCAGCATTTT
>TRBD1|TRBJ1-1|NA|TRBV5-1|15
CASSLGQGLGTEAFF
TGCGCCAGCAGCTTGGGACAGGGGCTGGGGACTGAAGCTTTCTTT
>TRBD2|TRBJ2-5|NA|TRBV7-2|13
CASTWGGYETQYF
TGTGCCAGCACCTGGGGGGGGTACGAGACCCAGTACTTC
>TRBD1|TRBJ2-3|NA|TRBV29-1|15
CGVEGTAIGTDTQYF
TGCGGCGTTGAAGGGACAGCTATCGGCACAGATACGCAGTATTTT
>TRBD1|TRBJ2-7|few|TRBV27|14
CASSFRTGSYEQYF
TGTGCCAGCAGTTTTAGGACAGGGAGCTACGAGCAGTACTTC
>TRBD2|TRBJ2-7|NA|TRBV28|14
CASSLGGGSYEQYF
TGTGCCAGCAGTTTAGGCGGGGGTTCCTACGAGCAGTACTTC
>NA|TRBJ1-3|NA|TRBV9|16
CASSVTSPSGGNTIYF
TGTGCCAGCAGCGTAACTTCTCCCTCGGGAGGAAACACCATATATTTT
>NA|TRBJ2-1|NA|TRBV13|13
CASTGGWRNEQFF
TGTGCCAGCACAGGGGGGTGGAGAAATGAGCAGTTCTTC
>TRBD2|TRBJ2-1|NA|TRBV27|13
CASQGLAGYEQFF
TGTGCCAGCCAAGGACTAGCGGGCTATGAGCAGTTCTTC
>TRBD2|TRBJ2-5|NA|TRBV7-2|14
CASSISGGGETQYF
TGTGCCAGCAGCATTAGCGGGGGGGGAGAGACCCAGTACTTC
>NA|TRBJ2-7|NA|TRBV2|13
CASSADPPSAQYF
TGTGCCAGCAGTGCTGACCCCCCTAGTGCGCAGTACTTC
>NA|TRBJ1-3|NA|TRBV5-8|15
CASSRQPSSGNTIYF
TGTGCCAGCAGCCGACAGCCCAGCTCTGGAAACACCATATATTTT
>TRBD1|TRBJ1-5|NA|TRBV30|15
CAWSRGQVSNQPQHF
TGTGCCTGGAGTCGCGGACAGGTTAGCAATCAGCCCCAGCATTTT
>NA|TRBJ2-6|NA|TRBV19|15
CASSPRPSGANVLTF
TGTGCCAGTAGCCCGCGGCCCTCTGGGGCCAACGTCCTGACTTTC
>NA|TRBJ2-4|NA|TRBV6-4|10
CASSDSDRRF
TGTGCCAGCAGTGACTCGGACAGAAGGTTC
>TRBD2|TRBJ2-5|NA|TRBV5-1|13
CASSLSGGREQYF
TGCGCCAGCAGCTTGAGCGGGGGACGGGAGCAGTACTTC
>TRBD2|TRBJ2-1|NA|TRBV7-3|13
CASSRGTTNEQFF
TGTGCCAGCAGCCGAGGGACTACCAATGAGCAGTTCTTC